The T cell receptor beta chain described here comes from a study of T cell responses to AZD1222 COVID-19 vaccine. Study-level information: Investigators merged groups given second doses at roughly 4 or roughly 12 weeks.

Turning to this clone: Its antigen is undetermined.

The protocol was immunoSEQ multiplex PCR, while the TCRdb copy is restricted to in-frame clones and leaves out a portion. The sample contains 120,000 to 150,000 clones, 90% to 95% of which appear only once. Findings of the study overall: Unmutated variant regions are reportedly the target of nearly half of TCRs that are spike-specific. Once two AZD1222 doses were given, Spike-specific TCR breadth and depth went up.

The origin of this receptor is an adult in good health. Sample: peripheral blood, taken on day 0 of AZD1222 vaccination.

CDR3 coding DNA: TGTGCCAGCAGTTTAGGTTCTGGGCCGAACACCGGGGAGCTGTTTTTT. This translates into CASSLGSGPNTGELFF. The chain has TRBV27 and TRBJ2-2, with no clear D. Looked up from germline, CDR1 is MNHEY and CDR2 is SMNVEV (reference sequence). V was cut by 2 bases and J by 0 bases, with 10 bases left in between. The CDR3 runs to 16 residues.